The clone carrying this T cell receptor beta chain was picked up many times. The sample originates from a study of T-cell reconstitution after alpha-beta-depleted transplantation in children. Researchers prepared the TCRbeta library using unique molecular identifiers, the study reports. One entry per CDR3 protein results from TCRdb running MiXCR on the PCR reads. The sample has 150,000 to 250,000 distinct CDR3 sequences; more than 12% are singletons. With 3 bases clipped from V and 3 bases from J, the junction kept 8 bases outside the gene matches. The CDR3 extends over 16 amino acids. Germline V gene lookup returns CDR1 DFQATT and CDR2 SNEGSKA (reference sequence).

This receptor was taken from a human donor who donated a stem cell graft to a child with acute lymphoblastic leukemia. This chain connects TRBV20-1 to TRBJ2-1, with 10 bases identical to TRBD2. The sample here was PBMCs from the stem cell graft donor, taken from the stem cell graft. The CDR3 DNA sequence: TGCAGTGCTAGGGAACGTAGCGGGAGGAACTACAATGAGCAGTTCTTC. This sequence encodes CSARERSGRNYNEQFF.